This TCR beta chain was sequenced during a study of blood T cells in healthy people across ages. The CDR3 extends over 21 amino acids. Germline CDR1 and CDR2: SGHVS and FQNEAQ. This clonotype came up a few times. For the second PCR, which ran for roughly 7 to 11 cycles, a sample-barcoded 5' primer and a J-beta primer mix were used. TCRdb itself ran the 5' RACE reads through MiXCR, one entry per CDR3 protein. The sample holds 550,000 to 650,000 distinct CDR3 sequences, about 25% seen once. The sample also formed part of further work on T cells of mothers and their children.

V is TRBV7-8 and J is TRBJ2-5; 7 bases match TRBD2. The DNA end is more similar to TRBJ2-7, so the J call may be wrong. The clonotype comes from a boy between 2 and 10 years old in good health. Sample: blood. The CDR3 region is CASSQPLLASRGSSSIYEQYF. The DNA for the CDR3 is TGTGCCAGCAGCCAACCTCTGCTTGCCAGCCGCGGGAGTTCTAGTATCTACGAGCAGTACTTC.